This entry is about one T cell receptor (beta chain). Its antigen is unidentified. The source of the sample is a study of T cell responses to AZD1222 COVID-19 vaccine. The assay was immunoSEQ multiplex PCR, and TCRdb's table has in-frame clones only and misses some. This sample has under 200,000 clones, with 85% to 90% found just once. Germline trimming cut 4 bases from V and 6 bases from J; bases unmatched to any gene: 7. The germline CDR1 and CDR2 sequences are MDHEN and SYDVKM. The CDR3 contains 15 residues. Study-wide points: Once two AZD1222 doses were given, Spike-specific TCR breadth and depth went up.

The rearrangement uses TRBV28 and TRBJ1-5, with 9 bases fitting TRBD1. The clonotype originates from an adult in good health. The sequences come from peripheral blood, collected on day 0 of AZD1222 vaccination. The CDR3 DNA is TGTGCCAGCAGTTCTTGGACAGGGGCGGGTCAGCCCCAGCATTTT. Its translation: CASSSWTGAGQPQHF.